Below are 12 T cell receptor beta chains sequenced from a single sample in a study of T cell changes during pregnancy in multiple sclerosis. The method was immunoSEQ multiplex PCR; TCRdb's version includes in-frame clones alone and lacks a portion of them. The sample has under 90,000 clones; 94% are singletons. The source was peripheral blood, collected in the second trimester of pregnancy. These receptors were collected from a female donor in good health, enrolled as a control in a pregnancy study.

The chain uses TRBV28 and TRBJ1-5, with D maybe TRBD1 (6 bases). Trimming stripped 4 bases from V and 6 bases from J, with 13 bases between. Per germline, CDR1 MDHEN and CDR2 SYDVKM. The CDR3 is made up of 14 amino acids. The CDR3 region is CASSYSRGGQPQHF. In DNA form, the CDR3 reads TGTGCCAGCAGTTACTCCAGGGGTGGTCAGCCCCAGCATTTT.

The V gene is TRBV6-1, the J gene TRBJ2-3, with a weak D call TRBD2 (5 bases). The germline gives CDR1 MNHNS, CDR2 SASEGT. The CDR3 spans 11 residues. With 7 bases removed from V and 9 bases from J, the gap between germline ends came to 11 bases. The CDR3 loop reads CASMGARTQYF. The CDR3 DNA sequence: TGTGCCAGCATGGGAGCTAGGACGCAGTATTTT.

V gene TRBV2 combines with J gene TRBJ1-4; unclear D gene. The CDR3 runs to 12 residues. Germline assignment: CDR1 SNHLY and CDR2 FYNNEI. V shed 6 bases and J shed 6 bases, with 8 bases lying between them. The CDR3 region is CASSLIDEKLFF. CDR3 coding DNA: TGTGCCAGCAGCCTAATCGATGAAAAACTGTTTTTT.

This clone came up once. The genes are TRBV6-4 and TRBJ2-2; D possibly corresponds to TRBD1 (6 bases). CDR1 is MRHNA and CDR2 is SNTAGT in the germline V gene. The CDR3 has 13 residues. Deletions cut 6 bases from V and 6 bases from J, with 11 bases between. The CDR3 is CASRGGAAGELFF. DNA of the CDR3: TGTGCCAGCAGAGGGGGTGCCGCCGGGGAGCTGTTTTTT.

The V and J genes are TRBV6-1 and TRBJ2-7, with TRBD1 matching over 10 bases. The CDR3 runs 13 residues. The trim removed 8 bases at V and 3 bases at J, leaving 4 bases unmatched. Germline V gene sequence: CDR1 MNHNS, CDR2 SASEGT. For the CDR3, the DNA is TGTGCCAGCTTGGACAGGGGGGTCTACGAGCAGTACTTC. Its translation: CASLDRGVYEQYF.

This clone occurred once. The CDR3 protein is CASTVAGTVKQAFF. The CDR3 DNA is TGTGCCAGTACGGTCGCCGGGACAGTCAAGCAAGCTTTCTTT. This chain connects TRBV19 to TRBJ1-1; 7 bases map to TRBD1. The CDR3 extends over 14 amino acids. Trimming removed 7 bases from V and 9 bases from J; junction bases left unmatched: 14. CDR1 LNHDA and CDR2 SQIVND come from the germline V gene (reference sequence). Full variable domain (rest looked up from reference TRBV19 and TRBJ1-1): DGGITQSPKYLFRKEGQNVTLSCEQNLNHDAMYWYRQDPGQGLRLIYYSQIVNDFQKGDIAEGYSVSREKKESFPLTVTSAQKNPTAFYLCASTVAGTVKQAFFGQGTRLTVV.

This clone was counted a few times. J is TRBJ2-7 and V is TRBV5-1; 10 bases map to TRBD1. The CDR3 contains 15 residues. Germline-derived CDR1 and CDR2 are SGHRS and YFSETQ. V lost 4 bases, J lost 7 bases, and 11 bases stayed unmatched. The CDR3 spells CASSRGGTGAEEQYF. As DNA, the CDR3 is TGCGCCAGCAGCCGAGGAGGGACAGGGGCGGAAGAGCAGTACTTC.

The chain is built from TRBV25-1 and TRBJ2-3; the D gene is possibly TRBD2 (6 bases). The CDR3 covers 14 residues. Germline lookup yields CDR1 MGHDK and CDR2 SYGVNS. Trimming removed 6 bases at V and 0 bases at J, with 10 bases between. The CDR3 spells CASREEGSTDTQYF. In DNA form, the CDR3 reads TGTGCCAGCAGGGAGGAGGGGAGCACAGATACGCAGTATTTT.

The chain uses TRBV5-1 and TRBJ2-2, with D tentatively TRBD2 (6 bases). CDR1 SGHRS and CDR2 YFSETQ come from the germline V gene. The CDR3 totals 14 residues. Trimming took 4 bases from V and 5 from J, leaving 12 bases between them. In DNA form, the CDR3 reads TGCGCCAGCAGCCAGACTAGTAATACCGGGGAGCTGTTTTTT. Amino acid sequence: CASSQTSNTGELFF.

The count of this clone is one. The gene calls are TRBV7-2 and TRBJ1-2; weak D call: TRBD1 (6 bases). Trimming removed 5 bases from V and 4 bases from J, with 11 bases in between. CDR3 length: 13 amino acids. Germline assignment: CDR1 SGHTA and CDR2 FQGNSA. The CDR3 nucleotides read TGTGCCAGCAGCCCCACAGGGACCTATGGCTACACCTTC. Residues: CASSPTGTYGYTF.

The V call is TRBV27, the J call TRBJ2-2; 8 nucleotides agree with TRBD1. Germline values: CDR1 MNHEY, CDR2 SMNVEV (reference sequence). This CDR3 is 16 amino acids long. The ends lost 3 bases at V and 5 bases at J; junction bases unmatched: 8. The CDR3 sequence: CASSLRGTGGTGELFF. The CDR3 DNA sequence: TGTGCCAGCAGTTTGCGGGGAACAGGGGGGACCGGGGAGCTGTTTTTT.

The gene calls are TRBV19 and TRBJ1-3, with 11 bases that match TRBD1. The CDR3 is 15 amino acids. Looked up from germline, CDR1 is LNHDA and CDR2 is SQIVND (reference sequence). The junction had 3 bases not matched to a gene; V was cut back by 5 bases and J by 3 bases. The CDR3 DNA follows: TGTGCCAGTAGTGGACAGGGGGCGATTGGAAACACCATATATTTT. This translates into CASSGQGAIGNTIYF.